This TCR beta chain appears in the sequencing data of a study of shared clonotypes between healthy human individuals. Generated by immunoSEQ multiplex PCR, the TCRdb table keeps only in-frame clones and is missing some. The table shows approximately 1.9 million clones, with roughly 95% occurring only once. Terminally differentiated effector memory CD45RA+ cells were excluded from the naive CD8 cells, which were CD45RO-negative and positively selected for CCR7. Trimming removed 1 base from V and 4 bases from J, with 13 bases in between. The CDR3 runs 15 residues. The germline V gene has CDR1 SEHNR and CDR2 FQNEAQ (reference sequence).

This TCR derives from a man aged 18 to 29 in good health. Some clones in this sample may be carry-over from other donors' samples. Material for sequencing was naive CD8+ T cells from PBMCs. The chain links TRBV7-9 to TRBJ1-2; D perhaps matches TRBD1 (6 bases). The CDR3 DNA sequence: TGTGCCAGCAGCTTAGACCCAGGGGTCTTCTATGGCTACACCTTC. Amino acid sequence: CASSLDPGVFYGYTF.